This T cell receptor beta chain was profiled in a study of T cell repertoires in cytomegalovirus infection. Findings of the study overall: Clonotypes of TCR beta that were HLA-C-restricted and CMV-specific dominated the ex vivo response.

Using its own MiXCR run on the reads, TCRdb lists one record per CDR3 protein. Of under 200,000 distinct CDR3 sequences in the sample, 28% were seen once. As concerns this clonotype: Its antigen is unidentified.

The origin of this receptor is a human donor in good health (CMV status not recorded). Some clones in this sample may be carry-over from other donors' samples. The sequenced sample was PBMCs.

The CDR3 region has the DNA TGCGCCAGCAGCCAAGCTGGGACAGACCTCTTTAAAGCTGAAGCTTTCTTT. It encodes CASSQAGTDLFKAEAFF. The V gene is TRBV4-3, the J gene TRBJ1-1, with 7 nucleotides matching TRBD1. V shed 1 base and J 6 bases; nucleotides not matched to a gene: 14. Germline V gene data show CDR1 as LGHNA and CDR2 as YSLEER. The CDR3 has 17 residues.